What follows describes a single T cell receptor (beta chain). This sample stems from a study of blood T cell repertoires in COVID-19. The V gene's germline CDR1 is KGHDR and CDR2 SFDVKD. Trimming stripped 0 bases from V and 6 bases from J, with 6 bases between. This CDR3 is 13 amino acids long. In the source study's methods: The assay estimated nucleated cells by amplifying reference gene primers. Only in-frame clones appear in the TCRdb table, and some are missing; sequencing was by immunoSEQ multiplex PCR. For V, J and clone size, that table is used; D and trimming come from the DNA. Of 85,000 to 130,000 clones in the sample, 70% to 80% are singletons; the top ten hold approximately 0.9%.

This sequence originates from a human donor with acute or convalescent COVID-19. The donor label of this sample is uncertain. The sequenced sample consisted of peripheral blood. The gene calls are TRBV24-1 and TRBJ2-3; D remains ambiguous. CDR3 DNA: TGTGCCACCAGTGATTTGCTCTTGGATACGCAGTATTTT. This gives the protein CATSDLLLDTQYF.